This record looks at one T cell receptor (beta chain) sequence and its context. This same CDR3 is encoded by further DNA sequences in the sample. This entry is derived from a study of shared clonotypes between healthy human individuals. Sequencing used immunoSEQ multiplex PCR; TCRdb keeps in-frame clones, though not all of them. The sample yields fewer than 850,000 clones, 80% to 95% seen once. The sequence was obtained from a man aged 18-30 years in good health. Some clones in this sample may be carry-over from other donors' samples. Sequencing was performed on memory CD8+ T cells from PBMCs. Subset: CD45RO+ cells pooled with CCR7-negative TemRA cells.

CDR3 region: CASSPTGSTDTQYF. The CDR3 nucleotides read TGTGCCAGCAGCCCAACAGGAAGCACAGATACGCAGTATTTT. The genes are TRBV7-3 and TRBJ2-3; tentative D call: TRBD1 (5 bases). Germline CDR1 SGHTA, CDR2 FQGTGA. The V and J ends lost 5 bases and 0 bases respectively, with 9 bases between them. This CDR3 is built from 14 residues.